The T cell receptor (beta chain) described here comes from a study of blood T cell repertoires in COVID-19 (dated by TCRdb to 2020 to 2021). About the study as a whole: Collaborator samples came from the United States, Italy and Spain and covered acute and convalescent phases of COVID-19. Samples were obtained from the ongoing ImmuneRACE study (first 160 participants) and from about 1,300 subjects provided by 6 global collaborators. Where available, HLA class I and class II types were obtained from metadata supplied by the sample provider rather than from assay-based typing. The prospective study material was composed of cDNA or gDNA derived from T cells, B-cell-depleted T cells, or PBMCs. The repertoires were made available in a free public database intended to serve as a resource for research on the immune response to SARS-CoV-2. The sample metadata nearly always contained a de-identified subject ID, COVID-19 status, age in years and sex. Deeply sampled blood TCRbeta repertoires from subjects exposed to, actively infected with, or recovered from COVID-19 were included in the dataset.

Note on this clone: Its antigen remains undetermined. Qualities for individual bases were not recorded, and no much larger clone is one base off.

The collaborating institutions used their own protocols to collect whole blood in K2EDTA tubes. For TCRbeta analysis, collaborators shipped samples in one of three forms: frozen whole blood, isolated PBMCs, or DNA extracted from either of those sample types. TCRbeta CDR3 regions were amplified from genomic DNA by means of the immunoSEQ Assay, a bias-controlled multiplex PCR. In the authors' own workflow: The number of nucleated cells in each sample was estimated by amplification of reference gene primers within the assay. Sequence reads were collapsed and filtered to measure the absolute abundance of every unique TCRbeta CDR3 rearrangement. Productive Simpson clonality was computed per sample as the square root of Simpson's diversity index over productive rearrangements. This is the immuneACCESS table as TCRdb keeps it, with only in-frame sequences that have V and J called. A part of the clones is gone; compared with another copy, unresolved V genes explain less than half, and the rest is unexplained. The V and J calls and clone size are taken from that table; D and trimming were inferred from the DNA. The sample table lists tens of thousands of clones, around four fifths of them with a count of one. Together, the top ten hold around 10% of the sample.

What the work shows at the level of the full study, not this receptor alone: Clinical and demographic metadata were provided uncurated, with the amount varying by source and participant.

Counted from cysteine to phenylalanine, this CDR3 has 14 amino acids. Here the CDR3 DNA is all that survives: 42 bases in frame from base 1. The germline V gene specifies SGHTA as CDR1 and FQGNSA as CDR2. Trimming takes 5 bases off V and 8 bases off J; junction bases not matched to a gene: 8. The sequence is built from TRBV7-2 and TRBJ2-1; 8 bases in between match TRBD2. The receptor was derived from a human donor in a cohort sampled during active COVID-19. What was sequenced was peripheral blood. The sequenced DNA: TGTGCCAGCAGCACCGGGGGGGCTCGGGATGAGCAGTTCTTC. It codes for CASSTGGARDEQFF.